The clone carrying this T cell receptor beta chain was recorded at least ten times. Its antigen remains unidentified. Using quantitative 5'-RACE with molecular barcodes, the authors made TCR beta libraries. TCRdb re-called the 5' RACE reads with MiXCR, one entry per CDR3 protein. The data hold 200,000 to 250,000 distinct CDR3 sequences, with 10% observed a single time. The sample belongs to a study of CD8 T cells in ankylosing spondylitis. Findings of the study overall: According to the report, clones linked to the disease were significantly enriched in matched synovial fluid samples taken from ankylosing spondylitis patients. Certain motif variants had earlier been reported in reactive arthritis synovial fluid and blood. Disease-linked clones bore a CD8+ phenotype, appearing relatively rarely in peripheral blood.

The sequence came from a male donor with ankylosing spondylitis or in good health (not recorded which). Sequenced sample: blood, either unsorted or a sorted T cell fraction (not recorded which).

The CDR3: CASQTRYEQYF. The CDR3 DNA sequence: TGTGCCAGCCAGACCCGCTACGAGCAGTACTTC. This rearrangement joins TRBV6-5 to TRBJ2-7, with D hard to call. Between the trimmed V and J ends, which lost 8 bases and 3 bases, there was a span of 8 bases. This CDR3 is 11 amino acids long. CDR1 and CDR2 (germline): MNHEY, SVGAGI.